This T cell receptor (beta chain) is drawn from a study of beta chain features in type 1 diabetes. Across the study: The patient and healthy donor groups were comparable for age, gender and cell yields. Sorted cells from all samples, numbering 100 million to 120 million, were examined.

Turning to this clone: Its specificity is unknown.

Findings and caveats of the study: More deletions and fewer insertions at VDJ junctions were seen in type 1 diabetes patients.

A heparinised blood draw that averaged around 100 mL was obtained once from each donor. Germline CDR1 is SEHNR and CDR2 is FQNEAQ (reference sequence). CDR3 size: 13 residues. Trimming took 3 bases from V and 2 from J, leaving 8 bases between them. The isolated RNA, all of it, was reverse transcribed, so expressed TCRB transcripts were what got sequenced. Produced via immunoSEQ multiplex PCR; TCRdb's table is partial and in-frame only. The table lists around 350,000 clones, around 13% of them singletons. The chain couples TRBV7-9 to TRBJ2-7, with D hard to call. The specimen sequenced was naive CD4+ T cells from blood. The receptor was isolated from a man younger than 35 in good health. The CDR3 sequence: CASSFEVPYEQYF. In DNA, the CDR3 is TGTGCCAGCAGCTTTGAGGTGCCCTACGAGCAGTACTTC.